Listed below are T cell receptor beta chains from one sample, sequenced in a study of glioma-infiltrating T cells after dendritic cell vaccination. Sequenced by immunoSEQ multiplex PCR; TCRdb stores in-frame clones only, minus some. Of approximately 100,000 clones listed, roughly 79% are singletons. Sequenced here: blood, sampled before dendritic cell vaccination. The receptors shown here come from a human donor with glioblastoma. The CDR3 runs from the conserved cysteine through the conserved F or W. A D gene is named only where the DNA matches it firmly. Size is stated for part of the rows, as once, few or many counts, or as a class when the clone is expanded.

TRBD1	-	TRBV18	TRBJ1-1	CASSPTGLRDSSSFF	TGTGCCAGCTCACCGACAGGGCTCCGGGATAGTAGCTCGTTCTTT
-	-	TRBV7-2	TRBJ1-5	CASSLFSGGQPQHF	TGTGCCAGCAGCTTATTTAGTGGCGGGCAGCCCCAGCATTTT
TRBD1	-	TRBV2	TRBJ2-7	CASSDPQTGWGIYEQYF	TGTGCCAGCAGTGACCCACAGACAGGGTGGGGTATCTACGAGCAGTACTTC
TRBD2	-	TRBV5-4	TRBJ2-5	CASSSGLAGMETQYF	TGTGCCAGCAGCTCGGGCCTAGCGGGGATGGAGACCCAGTACTTC
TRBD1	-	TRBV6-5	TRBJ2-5	CASSPWTGRGETQYF	TGTGCCAGCAGTCCCTGGACAGGGAGAGGAGAGACCCAGTACTTC
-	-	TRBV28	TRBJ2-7	CASSLGGQIYEQYF	TGTGCCAGCAGTTTAGGAGGACAGATTTACGAGCAGTACTTC
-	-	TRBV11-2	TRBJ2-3	CASSLEPDSRTDTQYF	TGTGCCAGCAGCTTAGAGCCGGACAGCCGCACAGATACGCAGTATTTT
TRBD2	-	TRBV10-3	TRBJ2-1	CAISGGGNNEQFF	TGTGCCATCAGTGGCGGGGGGAACAATGAGCAGTTCTTC
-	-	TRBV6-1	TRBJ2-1	CASIADNEQFF	TGTGCCAGCATCGCGGACAACGAGCAGTTCTTC
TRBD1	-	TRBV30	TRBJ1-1	CACLQGARGTEAFF	TGTGCCTGCTTACAGGGGGCGCGAGGCACTGAAGCTTTCTTT
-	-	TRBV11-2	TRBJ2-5	CASSFGRAPQETQYF	TGTGCCAGCAGCTTCGGCAGGGCGCCTCAAGAGACCCAGTACTTC
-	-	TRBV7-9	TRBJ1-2	CASSLARHPSGYTF	TGTGCCAGCAGCTTAGCCAGGCACCCAAGCGGCTACACCTTC
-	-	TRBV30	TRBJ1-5	CAWSVDRVPDQPQHF	TGTGCCTGGAGCGTGGACAGAGTACCAGATCAGCCCCAGCATTTT
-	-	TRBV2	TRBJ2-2	CASSYLRTGELFF	TGTGCCAGCAGTTACTTACGGACCGGGGAGCTGTTTTTT
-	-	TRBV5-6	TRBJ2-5	CASSNDRRSAWETQYF	TGTGCCAGCAGCAATGACCGGAGATCGGCCTGGGAGACCCAGTACTTC
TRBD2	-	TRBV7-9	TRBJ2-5	CASSLALGGQETQYF	TGTGCCAGCAGCTTAGCGCTGGGGGGGCAAGAGACCCAGTACTTC
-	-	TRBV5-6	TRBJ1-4	CASSLNRNREKLFF	TGTGCCAGCAGCCTCAACAGGAACCGTGAAAAACTGTTTTTT
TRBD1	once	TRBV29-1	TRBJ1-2	CSVGTGGADGGYTF	TGCAGCGTGGGGACAGGGGGCGCCGACGGTGGCTACACCTTC
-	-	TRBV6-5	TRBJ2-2	CASSYRGYTGELFF	TGTGCCAGCAGTTACCGAGGTTACACCGGGGAGCTGTTTTTT
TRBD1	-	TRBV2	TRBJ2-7	CARRTGNSYEQYF	TGTGCCAGACGGACAGGAAATTCCTACGAGCAGTACTTC
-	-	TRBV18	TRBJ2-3	CASSLPTVRQYTQYF	TGTGCCAGCTCACTGCCGACAGTACGGCAGTATACGCAGTATTTT
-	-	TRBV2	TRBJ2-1	CASEKFGSREQFF	TGTGCCAGCGAGAAATTCGGTAGCCGTGAGCAGTTCTTC
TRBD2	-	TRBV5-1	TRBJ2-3	CASSPGLAGGRDTQYF	TGCGCCAGCAGCCCAGGGCTAGCGGGGGGGAGAGATACGCAGTATTTT
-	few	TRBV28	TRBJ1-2	CASRIGQNYGYTF	TGTGCCAGCAGGATAGGACAGAACTATGGCTACACCTTC
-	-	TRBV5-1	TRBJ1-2	CASSLSPPEGYTF	TGCGCCAGCAGCTTGAGCCCCCCGGAGGGCTACACCTTC
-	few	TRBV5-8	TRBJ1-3	CASSLTGTGNTIYF	TGTGCCAGCAGCTTGACGGGGACTGGAAACACCATATATTTT
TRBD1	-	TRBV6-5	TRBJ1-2	CASTEDRGRGYGYTF	TGTGCCAGCACCGAGGACAGGGGCAGGGGCTATGGCTACACCTTC
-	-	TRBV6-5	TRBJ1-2	CASRPPGFYYGYTF	TGTGCCAGCAGGCCGCCAGGGTTCTACTATGGCTACACCTTC
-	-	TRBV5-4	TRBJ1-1	CASSLAKAGWNTEAFF	TGTGCCAGCAGCTTGGCCAAGGCGGGTTGGAACACTGAAGCTTTCTTT
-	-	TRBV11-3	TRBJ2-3	CASSLRDTQYF	TGTGCCAGCAGCCTGAGGGATACGCAGTATTTT
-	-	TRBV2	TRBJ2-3	CASLPGTADTQYF	TGTGCCAGCCTCCCGGGGACTGCAGATACGCAGTATTTT
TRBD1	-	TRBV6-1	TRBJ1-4	CASSGGTGTTNEKLFF	TGTGCCAGCAGTGGGGGGACAGGGACAACTAATGAAAAACTGTTTTTT
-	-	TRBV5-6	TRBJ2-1	CASSLARAEQFF	TGTGCCAGCAGCTTGGCGAGGGCTGAGCAGTTCTTC
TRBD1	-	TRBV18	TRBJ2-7	CASSPRTGGLYEQYF	TGTGCCAGCTCACCACGGACAGGGGGCCTCTACGAGCAGTACTTC
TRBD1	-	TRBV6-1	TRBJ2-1	CASSRDRASYNEQFF	TGTGCCAGCAGTAGGGACAGGGCATCCTACAATGAGCAGTTCTTC
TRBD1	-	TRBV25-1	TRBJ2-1	CASVPSGTGFFTYNEQFF	TGTGCCAGCGTGCCGTCGGGGACAGGGTTTTTTACCTACAATGAGCAGTTCTTC
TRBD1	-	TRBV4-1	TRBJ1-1	CASSQGQGAVEAFF	TGCGCCAGCAGCCAAGGCCAGGGGGCGGTTGAAGCTTTCTTT
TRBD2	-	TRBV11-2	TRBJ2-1	CASSLLAGGVRNEQFF	TGTGCCAGCAGCTTACTAGCGGGGGGTGTGAGGAATGAGCAGTTCTTC
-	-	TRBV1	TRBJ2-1	CTSSQDPGKGFSGTWQFF	TGCACCAGCAGCCAAGATCCCGGCAAGGGTTTTAGCGGGACCTGGCAGTTCTTC
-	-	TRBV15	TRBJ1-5	CATSSVGSSNQPQHF	TGTGCCACCAGCTCAGTAGGGAGTAGCAATCAGCCCCAGCATTTT
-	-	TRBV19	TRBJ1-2	CASSKRLIDGYTF	TGTGCCAGTAGTAAAAGACTAATCGACGGCTACACCTTC
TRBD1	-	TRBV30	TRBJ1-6	CAWSVQGGLSNSPLHF	TGTGCCTGGAGTGTACAGGGGGGGTTAAGTAATTCACCCCTCCACTTT
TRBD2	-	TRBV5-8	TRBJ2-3	CASSASGGAADTQYF	TGTGCCAGCAGCGCTAGCGGGGGGGCCGCAGATACGCAGTATTTT
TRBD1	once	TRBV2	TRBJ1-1	CASSETGGEPDTEAFF	TGTGCCAGCAGTGAAACAGGGGGCGAACCCGACACTGAAGCTTTCTTT
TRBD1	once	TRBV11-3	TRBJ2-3	CASRDRGPDTQYF	TGTGCCAGCCGGGACAGGGGGCCAGATACGCAGTATTTT
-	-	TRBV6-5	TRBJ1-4	CASSYSLGLIHRVLFF	TGTGCCAGCAGTTACTCGTTGGGTTTAATACACAGGGTACTGTTTTTT
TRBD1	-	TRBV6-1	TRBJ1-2	CASSGGGQGSYTF	TGTGCCAGCAGTGGAGGGGGACAGGGAAGCTACACCTTC
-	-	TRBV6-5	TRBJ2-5	CASSYLGGGHKETQYF	TGTGCCAGCAGTTACCTGGGAGGAGGTCATAAAGAGACCCAGTACTTC
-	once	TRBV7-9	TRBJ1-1	CASIQRRQGGTEAFF	TGTGCCAGCATCCAAAGGAGGCAGGGAGGAACTGAAGCTTTCTTT
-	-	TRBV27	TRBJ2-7	CASSLDRTYEQYF	TGTGCCAGCAGTTTAGACAGGACCTACGAGCAGTACTTC
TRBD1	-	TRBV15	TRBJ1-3	CATSSLRGDLGNTIYF	TGTGCCACCAGCAGTCTCAGGGGGGACCTGGGAAACACCATATATTTT
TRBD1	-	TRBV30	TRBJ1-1	CAWENPGQGRSTEAFF	TGTGCCTGGGAAAACCCGGGACAGGGGCGAAGTACTGAAGCTTTCTTT
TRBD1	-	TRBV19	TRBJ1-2	CASSLAGAGGARGYTF	TGTGCCAGTAGTCTGGCCGGGGCAGGGGGCGCGCGTGGCTACACCTTC
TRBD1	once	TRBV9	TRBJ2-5	CASSPGQGRRETQYF	TGTGCCAGCAGCCCGGGACAGGGGCGGAGGGAGACCCAGTACTTC
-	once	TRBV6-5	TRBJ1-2	CASSYLRNYGYTF	TGTGCCAGCAGTTATTTGCGCAACTATGGCTACACCTTC